A single sample gave rise to the 27 T cell receptor beta chains below, sequenced in a study of cytomegalovirus exposure and HLA in healthy donors. Method: immunoSEQ multiplex PCR; TCRdb's copy keeps in-frame clones and lacks some. The sample lists a few hundred thousand clones; more than 80% were seen once. The sequenced material came from PBMCs. These receptors were taken from a woman younger than 30 in good health and CMV-seronegative.

The rearrangement uses TRBV9 and TRBJ2-3, with 10 bases aligning to TRBD2. The CDR3 extends over 15 amino acids. V lost 5 bases to trimming and J lost 6 bases; unmatched junction nucleotides: 9. Per the germline V gene, CDR1 is SGDLS and CDR2 is YYNGEE. The CDR3 is CASSDSGRSADTQYF. As DNA, the CDR3 is TGTGCCAGCAGTGATAGCGGGAGGTCTGCCGATACGCAGTATTTT. Complete variable domain (other parts from reference TRBV9 and TRBJ2-3): DSGVTQTPKHLITATGQRVTLRCSPRSGDLSVYWYQQSLDQGLQFLIQYYNGEERAKGNILERFSAQQFPDLHSELNLSSLELGDSALYFCASSDSGRSADTQYFGPGTRLTVL.

The V gene is TRBV10-3, the J gene TRBJ1-3; D call uncertain. V was clipped by 6 bases and J by 0 bases, with 9 bases between them. Germline V gene lookup returns CDR1 ENHRY and CDR2 SYGVKD. This CDR3 contains 14 residues. CDR3 in amino acids: CAISHRSSGNTIYF. The CDR3 DNA sequence: TGTGCCATCAGCCACCGCAGCTCTGGAAACACCATATATTTT.

The V gene is TRBV7-9, the J gene TRBJ2-7, with unresolved D. Looked up from germline, CDR1 is SEHNR and CDR2 is FQNEAQ (reference sequence). The CDR3 loop spans 14 amino acids. V lost 9 bases and J 0 bases, leaving 15 bases between the germline ends. CDR3 sequence: CASGPLGASYEQYF. The CDR3, as DNA: TGTGCCAGTGGGCCTTTAGGTGCCTCCTACGAGCAGTACTTC.

This clone was recorded once. CDR3 sequence: CASSANLAGLNEQFF. The CDR3 nucleotides read TGTGCCAGCAGCGCGAATCTAGCGGGACTCAATGAGCAGTTCTTC. V usage is TRBV7-3 and J usage is TRBJ2-1; 9 bases line up with TRBD2. The CDR3 length is 15 residues. The germline gives CDR1 SGHTA, CDR2 FQGTGA. V shed 5 bases, J shed 6 bases, and the junction held 8 bases outside the gene matches.

The rearrangement links TRBV27 to TRBJ2-5, with 11 bases that match TRBD1. The CDR3 consists of 14 residues. Per the germline V gene, CDR1 is MNHEY and CDR2 is SMNVEV (reference sequence). J lost 9 bases, V lost 2 bases, and 5 bases had no gene match. The CDR3 sequence: CASSLRTGGPPQYF. The CDR3 DNA reads TGTGCCAGCAGTTTACGGACAGGGGGCCCGCCCCAGTACTTC.

The gene calls are TRBV30 and TRBJ2-2; 10 positions agree with TRBD2. Germline trimming cut 0 bases from V and 5 bases from J; bases unmatched to any gene: 6. Germline values: CDR1 GTSNPN, CDR2 SVGIG (reference sequence). This CDR3 region has 16 residues. CDR3 sequence: CAWSVGLAVNTGELFF. CDR3 DNA: TGTGCCTGGAGTGTAGGACTAGCGGTAAATACCGGGGAGCTGTTTTTT.

This chain joins TRBV5-4 and TRBJ1-1, with TRBD1 identical over 8 bases. J was trimmed by 0 bases and V by 3 bases; bases with no gene match: 4. The CDR3 runs to 15 residues. In germline, CDR1 is SGHNT, CDR2 YYREEE (reference sequence). The CDR3 spells CASSWGQEMNTEAFF. The CDR3 DNA is TGTGCCAGCAGCTGGGGACAGGAGATGAACACTGAAGCTTTCTTT. Variable domain in full (rest from reference TRBV5-4 and TRBJ1-1): ETGVTQSPTHLIKTRGQQVTLRCSSQSGHNTVSWYQQALGQGPQFIFQYYREEENGRGNFPPRFSGLQFPNYSSELNVNALELDDSALYLCASSWGQEMNTEAFFGQGTRLTVV.

The V call is TRBV7-9, the J call TRBJ2-3; D is possibly TRBD1 (5 bases). Germline CDR1 reads SEHNR; CDR2 reads FQNEAQ (reference sequence). The germline V and J ends were trimmed by 3 bases and 3 bases, with 13 bases remaining between them. The length of the CDR3 is 15 residues. CDR3 sequence (DNA): TGTGCCAGCAGCTTCCAGGGTGTGGGGACAGATACGCAGTATTTT. Its protein is CASSFQGVGTDTQYF.

The V and J genes are TRBV28 and TRBJ2-1; 8 nucleotides line up with TRBD1. CDR1 is MDHEN, CDR2 SYDVKM, per germline. V gave up 6 bases and J gave up 8 bases; unmatched junction bases: 15. This CDR3 is built from 16 residues. The CDR3 loop is CASSRTGKARRDEQFF. CDR3 DNA: TGTGCCAGCAGCCGGACAGGGAAGGCTCGAAGGGATGAGCAGTTCTTC.

The genes are TRBV5-4 and TRBJ2-3; possibly TRBD1 for D (6 bases). The germline V gene encodes CDR1 SGHNT and CDR2 YYREEE (reference sequence). The CDR3 covers 16 residues. Trimming shortened V by 6 bases and J by 2 bases, and 19 bases separated the two germline ends. The CDR3 reads CASTRAMNRDTDTQYF. DNA of the CDR3: TGTGCCAGCACCCGGGCCATGAACAGGGACACAGATACGCAGTATTTT.

This clone occurred a few times. The rearrangement uses TRBV28 and TRBJ2-7; TRBD1 is a possible D gene (5 bases). Germline assignment: CDR1 MDHEN and CDR2 SYDVKM. V was shortened by 6 bases and J by 4 bases, with 10 bases between the two germline ends. The CDR3 runs 12 residues. This CDR3 is CASRDRQYEQYF. CDR3 in DNA: TGTGCCAGCAGGGATCGACAGTACGAGCAGTACTTC.

The J gene is TRBJ2-7, the V gene TRBV29-1; 8 nucleotides match TRBD1. This CDR3 spans 15 amino acids. The V gene end was trimmed by 5 bases and the J gene end by 3 bases; junction bases not matched to a gene: 12. Germline lookup yields CDR1 SQVTM and CDR2 ANQGSEA. The CDR3 DNA reads TGCAGCGTTCCATTGGATGGGGGACAGGTCTACGAGCAGTACTTC. Translation: CSVPLDGGQVYEQYF.

V usage is TRBV5-1 and J usage is TRBJ1-2; TRBD1 matches 8 bases. V lost 5 bases and J lost 6; bases outside the gene matches: 9. The CDR3 covers 14 residues. In germline, CDR1 is SGHRS, CDR2 YFSETQ. CDR3 sequence reads: CASRLYTGGNGYTF. CDR3 nucleotides: TGCGCCAGCAGGTTGTATACAGGGGGTAATGGCTACACCTTC. Drawing the rest from reference TRBV5-1 and TRBJ1-2, the complete variable domain is KAGVTQTPRYLIKTRGQQVTLSCSPISGHRSVSWYQQTPGQGLQFLFEYFSETQRNKGNFPGRFSGRQFSNSRSEMNVSTLELGDSALYLCASRLYTGGNGYTFGSGTRLTVV.

The chain is built from TRBV28 and TRBJ2-5, with TRBD2 matching over 16 bases. CDR1 MDHEN and CDR2 SYDVKM come from the germline V gene. V lost 4 bases and J lost 5; bases outside the gene matches: 7. The CDR3 contains 17 residues. CDR3 DNA: TGTGCCAGCAGTTCGGGACTAGCGGGAGGGGGAAGGGAGACCCAGTACTTC. The encoded protein is CASSSGLAGGGRETQYF.

This chain links TRBV5-1 with TRBJ2-7, with D possibly being TRBD2 (6 bases). The CDR3 consists of 15 residues. Trimming took off 3 bases at V and 2 bases at J, with 15 bases between the two ends. Germline-derived CDR1 and CDR2 are SGHRS and YFSETQ. The CDR3: CASSYVGLATYEQYF. The CDR3, as DNA: TGCGCCAGCAGCTACGTGGGACTGGCCACCTACGAGCAGTACTTC.

The chain couples TRBV1 to TRBJ2-1; the table gives TRBD2 as D, unverified against the DNA. TRBV1 corresponds to a pseudogene. The CDR3 is 17 residues long. The CDR3 DNA reads as TGCACCAGCAGCCAAGGGGGTCGGGAGGGGAGCTTTTTAAGGGAGTTCTTC. Encoded protein: CTSSQGGREGSFLREFF.

A single count supports this clone. V gene TRBV4-2 combines with J gene TRBJ1-6, with no clear D. V was shortened by 1 base and J by 7 bases, with 5 bases between the two germline ends. Germline V gene sequence: CDR1 LGHNA, CDR2 YNFKEQ. CDR3 length: 13 residues. The CDR3 DNA sequence: TGTGCCAGCAGCCAAGCCGGGAATTCACCCCTCCACTTT. Its protein is CASSQAGNSPLHF.

The chain uses TRBV27 and TRBJ1-6, with 10 bases identical to TRBD1. Germline lookup yields CDR1 MNHEY and CDR2 SMNVEV (reference sequence). The CDR3 runs 15 residues. With 2 bases clipped from V and 9 bases from J, the junction kept 4 bases outside the gene matches. The CDR3 spells CASSLIGQGGSPLHF. CDR3 in DNA: TGTGCCAGCAGTTTAATAGGACAGGGGGGTTCACCCCTCCACTTT.

The chain links TRBV28 to TRBJ2-3; 9 bases are a match to TRBD2. J gave up 2 bases and V 6 bases, and 9 bases lay outside the gene matches. Germline V gene data show CDR1 as MDHEN and CDR2 as SYDVKM. The CDR3 extends over 16 amino acids. CDR3 protein: CASSQLLAGFTDTQYF. The CDR3 coding sequence is TGTGCCAGCAGCCAACTACTAGCGGGCTTCACAGATACGCAGTATTTT.

V is TRBV29-1 and J is TRBJ2-7; D call uncertain. CDR3 length: 12 residues. The germline V and J ends were trimmed by 6 bases and 0 bases, with 9 bases remaining between them. From germline, CDR1 is SQVTM and CDR2 ANQGSEA. This chain's CDR3 is CSVKQNSYEQYF. The CDR3 DNA follows: TGCAGCGTAAAACAGAACTCCTACGAGCAGTACTTC.

V is TRBV5-1 and J is TRBJ2-1, with a possible D match to TRBD1 (6 bases). V shed 2 bases and J shed 9 bases, with 18 bases lying between them. The CDR3 is 15 residues long. The germline CDR1 and CDR2 sequences are SGHRS and YFSETQ. CDR3 protein: CASSLGSQGFGEQFF. The DNA of the CDR3 is TGCGCCAGCAGCTTAGGGTCGCAGGGGTTCGGTGAGCAGTTCTTC.

J is TRBJ1-2 and V is TRBV18; TRBD1 might be the D (6 bases). Trimming removed 5 bases from V and 3 bases from J, with 10 bases in between. Per the germline V gene, CDR1 is KGHSH and CDR2 is LQKENI. This CDR3 is built from 13 residues. The CDR3 nucleotides are TGTGCCAGCTCATCAGGACAGTACTATGGCTACACCTTC. Its protein is CASSSGQYYGYTF.

The chain has TRBV6-5 and TRBJ2-7; 7 positions match TRBD1. Germline V gene lookup returns CDR1 MNHEY and CDR2 SVGAGI. Trimming took 5 bases from V and 5 from J; bases not matched to a gene: 6. The CDR3 extends over 13 amino acids. CDR3 region: CASSQTGYDEQYF. The CDR3 region has the DNA TGTGCCAGCAGTCAGACAGGGTATGACGAGCAGTACTTC.

This clone was found a few times. The V and J genes are TRBV4-2 and TRBJ2-2; D is perhaps TRBD2 (5 bases). Germline lookup yields CDR1 LGHNA and CDR2 YNFKEQ. Trimming took off 0 bases at V and 4 bases at J, with 15 bases between the two ends. The length of the CDR3 is 17 residues. CDR3 sequence reads: CASSQDQGGQGTGELFF. DNA of the CDR3: TGTGCCAGCAGCCAAGATCAAGGAGGCCAAGGCACCGGGGAGCTGTTTTTT.

The chain links TRBV27 to TRBJ2-1, with D maybe TRBD2 (6 bases). Germline V gene data show CDR1 as MNHEY and CDR2 as SMNVEV (reference sequence). The CDR3 spans 18 residues. Between the trimmed V and J ends, which lost 2 bases and 4 bases, there was a span of 21 bases. CDR3 DNA: TGTGCCAGCAGTTTAAACCCCAGACCAAGCGGGTCTTACAATGAGCAGTTCTTC. Residues: CASSLNPRPSGSYNEQFF.

The chain recombines TRBV28 with TRBJ2-2; TRBD2 agrees at 10 bases. J gave up 8 bases and V 7 bases, and 13 bases lay outside the gene matches. Germline CDR1 MDHEN, CDR2 SYDVKM. The CDR3 runs to 16 residues. CDR3 amino acids: CASIPRLAGVSGELFF. CDR3 DNA: TGTGCCAGCATTCCCCGGCTAGCGGGAGTTTCAGGGGAGCTGTTTTTT. Based on the CDR3 plus reference TRBV28 and TRBJ2-2, the full variable domain is DVKVTQSSRYLVKRTGEKVFLECVQDMDHENMFWYRQDPGLGLRLIYFSYDVKMKEKGDIPEGYSVSREKKERFSLILESASTNQTSMYLCASIPRLAGVSGELFFGEGSRLTVL.

This clone occurred a few times. The J gene is TRBJ1-5, the V gene TRBV19; TRBD1 is a possible D gene (6 bases). Germline lookup yields CDR1 LNHDA and CDR2 SQIVND (reference sequence). The germline V and J ends were trimmed by 3 bases and 3 bases, with 9 bases remaining between them. This CDR3 comprises 14 residues. The CDR3 bases are TGTGCCAGTAGTATGCAGGGGTACAATCAGCCCCAGCATTTT. Translated: CASSMQGYNQPQHF.